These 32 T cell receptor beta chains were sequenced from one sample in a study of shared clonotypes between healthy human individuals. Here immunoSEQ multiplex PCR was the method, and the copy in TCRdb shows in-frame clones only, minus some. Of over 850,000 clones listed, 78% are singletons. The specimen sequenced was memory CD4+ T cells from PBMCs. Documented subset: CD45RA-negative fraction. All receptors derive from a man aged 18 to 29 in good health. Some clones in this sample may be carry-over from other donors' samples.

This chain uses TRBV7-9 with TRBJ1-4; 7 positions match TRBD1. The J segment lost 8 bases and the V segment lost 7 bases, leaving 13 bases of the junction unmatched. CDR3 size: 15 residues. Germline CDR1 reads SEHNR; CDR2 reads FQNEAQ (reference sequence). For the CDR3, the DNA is TGTGCCAGCATCTCCCTGGGGGACAGAGGCGAAAAACTGTTTTTT. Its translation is CASISLGDRGEKLFF.

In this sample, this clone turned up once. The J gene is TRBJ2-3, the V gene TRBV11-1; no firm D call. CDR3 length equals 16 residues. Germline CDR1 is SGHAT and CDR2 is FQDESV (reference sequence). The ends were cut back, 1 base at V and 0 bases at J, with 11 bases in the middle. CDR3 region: CASSLGLGSSTDTQYF. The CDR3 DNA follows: TGTGCCAGCAGCTTAGGTTTGGGCAGTAGCACAGATACGCAGTATTTT.

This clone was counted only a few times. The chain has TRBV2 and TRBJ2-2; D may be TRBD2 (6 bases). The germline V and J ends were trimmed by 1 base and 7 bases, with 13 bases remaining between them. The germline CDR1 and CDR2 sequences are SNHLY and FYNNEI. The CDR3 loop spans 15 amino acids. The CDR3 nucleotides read TGTGCCAGCAGTGAAGGATGGCGGGGCGGCGGGGAGCTGTTTTTT. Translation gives CASSEGWRGGGELFF.

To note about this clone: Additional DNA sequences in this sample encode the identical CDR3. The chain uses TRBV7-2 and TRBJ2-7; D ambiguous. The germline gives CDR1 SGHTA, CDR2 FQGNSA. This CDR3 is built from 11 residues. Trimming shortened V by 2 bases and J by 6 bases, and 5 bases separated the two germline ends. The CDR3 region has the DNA TGTGCCAGCAGCTTAACCGGCGAGCAGTACTTC. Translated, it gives CASSLTGEQYF.

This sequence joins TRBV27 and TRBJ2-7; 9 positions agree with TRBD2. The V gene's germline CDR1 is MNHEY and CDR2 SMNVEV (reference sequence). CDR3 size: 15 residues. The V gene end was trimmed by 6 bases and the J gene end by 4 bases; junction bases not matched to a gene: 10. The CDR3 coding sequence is TGTGCCAGCAGGCCAACAGCGGGAGGATCTTACGAGCAGTACTTC. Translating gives CASRPTAGGSYEQYF.

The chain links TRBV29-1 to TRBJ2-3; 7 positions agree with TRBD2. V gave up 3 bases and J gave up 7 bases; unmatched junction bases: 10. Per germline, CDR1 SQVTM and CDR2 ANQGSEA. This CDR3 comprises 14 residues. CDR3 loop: CSVDLAGAAYTQYF. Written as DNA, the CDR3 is TGCAGCGTTGATTTGGCGGGAGCCGCCTATACGCAGTATTTT.

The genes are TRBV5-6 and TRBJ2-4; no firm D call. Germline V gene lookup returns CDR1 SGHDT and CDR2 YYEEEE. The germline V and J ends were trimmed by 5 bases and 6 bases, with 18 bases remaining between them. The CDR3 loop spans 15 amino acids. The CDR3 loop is CASSSTGFAGNIQYF. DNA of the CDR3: TGTGCCAGCAGTTCGACTGGGTTTGCCGGAAACATTCAGTACTTC.

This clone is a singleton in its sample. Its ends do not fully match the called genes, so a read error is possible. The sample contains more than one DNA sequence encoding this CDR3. CDR3 nucleotide sequence: TGTGCCTGGAGTGTCTTTCGGAGGTTTAATGAAAAACTGTTCTTT. Protein product: CAWSVFRRFNEKLFF. The chain employs TRBV30 and TRBJ1-4; D is unclear. CDR1 is GTSNPN and CDR2 is SVGIG in the germline V gene (reference sequence). The CDR3 sequence is 15 residues long.

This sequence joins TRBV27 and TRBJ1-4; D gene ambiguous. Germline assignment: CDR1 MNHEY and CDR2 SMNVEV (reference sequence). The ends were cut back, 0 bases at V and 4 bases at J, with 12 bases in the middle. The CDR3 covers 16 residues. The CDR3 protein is CASSLSTVLGNEKLFF. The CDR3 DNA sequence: TGTGCCAGCAGTTTATCCACAGTGCTCGGTAATGAAAAACTGTTTTTT.

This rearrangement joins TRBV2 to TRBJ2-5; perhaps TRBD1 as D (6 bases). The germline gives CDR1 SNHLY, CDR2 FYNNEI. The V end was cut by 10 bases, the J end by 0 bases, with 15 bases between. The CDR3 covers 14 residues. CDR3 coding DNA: TGTGCCACCCACAGGGTGAAGAACCAAGAGACCCAGTACTTC. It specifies CATHRVKNQETQYF.

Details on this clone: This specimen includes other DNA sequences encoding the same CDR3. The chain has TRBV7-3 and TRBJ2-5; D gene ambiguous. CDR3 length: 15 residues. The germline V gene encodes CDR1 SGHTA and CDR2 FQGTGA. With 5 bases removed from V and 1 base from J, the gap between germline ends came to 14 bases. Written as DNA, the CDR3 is TGTGCCAGCAGCCTCGGTTTTGGCGGCCAAGAGACCCAGTACTTC. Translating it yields CASSLGFGGQETQYF.

The chain's CDR3 is CASSSRSGRYGTGELFF. In nucleotides, the CDR3 is TGTGCCAGCAGCTCTCGAAGCGGGAGGTATGGGACCGGGGAGCTGTTTTTT. The V and J genes are TRBV11-2 and TRBJ2-2; 9 bases line up with TRBD2. Per germline, CDR1 SGHAT and CDR2 FQNNGV. The CDR3 totals 17 residues. The ends lost 4 bases at V and 5 bases at J; junction bases unmatched: 11.

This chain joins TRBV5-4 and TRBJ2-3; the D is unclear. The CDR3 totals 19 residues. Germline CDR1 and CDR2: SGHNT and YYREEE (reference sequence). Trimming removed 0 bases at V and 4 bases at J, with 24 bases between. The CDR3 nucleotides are TGTGCCAGCAGCTTGGCCACAATGGAAACTCCCCCCTGGTCAGATACGCAGTATTTT. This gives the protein CASSLATMETPPWSDTQYF. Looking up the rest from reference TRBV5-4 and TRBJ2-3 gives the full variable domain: ETGVTQSPTHLIKTRGQQVTLRCSSQSGHNTVSWYQQALGQGPQFIFQYYREEENGRGNFPPRFSGLQFPNYSSELNVNALELDDSALYLCASSLATMETPPWSDTQYFGPGTRLTVL.

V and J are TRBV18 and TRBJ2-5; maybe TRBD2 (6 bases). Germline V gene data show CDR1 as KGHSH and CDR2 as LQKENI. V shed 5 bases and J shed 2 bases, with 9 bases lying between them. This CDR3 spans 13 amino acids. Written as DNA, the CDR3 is TGTGCCAGCTCATTCAGCGGGCAAGAGACCCAGTACTTC. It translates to CASSFSGQETQYF.

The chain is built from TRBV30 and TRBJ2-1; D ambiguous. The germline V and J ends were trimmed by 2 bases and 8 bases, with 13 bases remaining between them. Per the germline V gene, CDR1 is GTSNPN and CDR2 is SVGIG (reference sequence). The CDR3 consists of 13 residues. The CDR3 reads CAWSPLVVDEQFF. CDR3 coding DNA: TGTGCCTGGAGTCCCTTGGTAGTCGATGAGCAGTTCTTC.

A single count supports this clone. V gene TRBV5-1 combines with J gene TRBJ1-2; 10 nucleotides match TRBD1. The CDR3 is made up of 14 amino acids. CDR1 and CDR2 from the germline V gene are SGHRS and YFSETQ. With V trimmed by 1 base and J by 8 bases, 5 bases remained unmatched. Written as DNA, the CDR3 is TGCGCCAGCAGCTTGTCCGACAGGGGGCACGGCTACACCTTC. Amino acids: CASSLSDRGHGYTF.

For the CDR3, the DNA is TGCAGCACGACAGGACAGGGGATTGAGACCCAGTACTTC. Translation gives CSTTGQGIETQYF. The chain links TRBV29-1 to TRBJ2-5; TRBD1 matches 9 bases. Germline V lookup: CDR1 SQVTM, CDR2 ANQGSEA. Unmatched junction bases numbered 9, after V lost 8 bases and J lost 5 bases. This CDR3 has 13 residues.

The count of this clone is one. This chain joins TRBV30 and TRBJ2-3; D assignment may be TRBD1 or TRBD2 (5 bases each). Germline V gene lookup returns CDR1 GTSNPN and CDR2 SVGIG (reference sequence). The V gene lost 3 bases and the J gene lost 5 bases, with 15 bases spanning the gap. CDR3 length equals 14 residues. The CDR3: CAWSRVGRVDTQYF. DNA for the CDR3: TGTGCCTGGAGCCGAGTGGGACGGGTAGATACGCAGTATTTT. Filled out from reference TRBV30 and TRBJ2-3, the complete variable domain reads SQTIHQWPATLVQPVGSPLSLECTVEGTSNPNLYWYRQAAGRGLQLLFYSVGIGQISSEVPQNLSASRPQDRQFILSSKKLLLSDSGFYLCAWSRVGRVDTQYFGPGTRLTVL.

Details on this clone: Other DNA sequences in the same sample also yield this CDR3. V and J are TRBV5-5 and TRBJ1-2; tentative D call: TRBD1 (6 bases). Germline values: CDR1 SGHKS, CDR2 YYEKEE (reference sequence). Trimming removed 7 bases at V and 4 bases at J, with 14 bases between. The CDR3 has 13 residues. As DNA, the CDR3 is TGTGCCAGCGGCCTGTTAGGGGGCTATGGCTACACCTTC. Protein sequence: CASGLLGGYGYTF.

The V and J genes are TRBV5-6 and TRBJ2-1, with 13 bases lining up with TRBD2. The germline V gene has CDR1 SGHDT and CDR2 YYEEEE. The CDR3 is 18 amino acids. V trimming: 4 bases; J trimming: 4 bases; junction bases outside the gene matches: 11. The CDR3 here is CASSRTSGRWSGYNEQFF. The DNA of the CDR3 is TGTGCCAGCAGCCGGACTAGCGGGAGATGGTCAGGTTACAATGAGCAGTTCTTC.

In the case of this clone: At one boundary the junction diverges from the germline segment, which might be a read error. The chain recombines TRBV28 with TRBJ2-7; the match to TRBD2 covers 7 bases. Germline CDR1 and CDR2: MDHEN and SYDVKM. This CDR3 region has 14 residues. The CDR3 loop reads CASSSLGLVGLADF. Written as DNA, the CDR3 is TGTGCCAGCAGTTCCCTCGGACTAGTCGGCCTAGCGGACTTC.

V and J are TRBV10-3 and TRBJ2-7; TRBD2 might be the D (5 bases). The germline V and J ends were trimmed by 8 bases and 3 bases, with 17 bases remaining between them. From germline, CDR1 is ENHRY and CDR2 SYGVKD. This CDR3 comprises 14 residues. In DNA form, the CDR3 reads TGTGCCATCGGCGGAGGCAGCGTAGGCTACGAGCAGTACTTC. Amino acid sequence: CAIGGGSVGYEQYF.

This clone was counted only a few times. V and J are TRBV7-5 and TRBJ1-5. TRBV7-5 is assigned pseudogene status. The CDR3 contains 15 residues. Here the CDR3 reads CARSFMTGLNQPQHF. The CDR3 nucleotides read TGTGCCAGAAGCTTTATGACAGGACTAAATCAGCCCCAGCATTTT.

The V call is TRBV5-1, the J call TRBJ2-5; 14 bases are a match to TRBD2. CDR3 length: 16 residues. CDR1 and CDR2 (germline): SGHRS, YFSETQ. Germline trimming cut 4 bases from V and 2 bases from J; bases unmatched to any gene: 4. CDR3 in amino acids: CASSLRLAGGQETQYF. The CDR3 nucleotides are TGCGCCAGCAGCCTAAGACTAGCGGGAGGGCAAGAGACCCAGTACTTC.

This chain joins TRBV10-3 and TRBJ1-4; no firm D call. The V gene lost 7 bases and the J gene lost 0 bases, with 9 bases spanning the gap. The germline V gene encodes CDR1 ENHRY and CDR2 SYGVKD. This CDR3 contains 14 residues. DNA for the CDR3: TGTGCCATCAAGAGCACAGCAACTAATGAAAAACTGTTTTTT. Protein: CAIKSTATNEKLFF.

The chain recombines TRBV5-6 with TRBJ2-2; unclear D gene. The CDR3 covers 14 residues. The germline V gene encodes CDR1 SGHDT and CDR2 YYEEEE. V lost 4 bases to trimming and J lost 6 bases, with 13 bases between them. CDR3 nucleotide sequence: TGTGCCAGCAGCACGTCAGTTTGGTCCGGGGAGCTGTTTTTT. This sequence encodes CASSTSVWSGELFF.

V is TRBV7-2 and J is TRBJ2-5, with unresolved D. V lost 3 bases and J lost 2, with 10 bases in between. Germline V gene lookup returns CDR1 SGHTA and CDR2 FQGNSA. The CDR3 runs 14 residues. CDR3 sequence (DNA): TGTGCCAGCAGCTTCCTCGGATTTCAAGAGACCCAGTACTTC. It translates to CASSFLGFQETQYF.

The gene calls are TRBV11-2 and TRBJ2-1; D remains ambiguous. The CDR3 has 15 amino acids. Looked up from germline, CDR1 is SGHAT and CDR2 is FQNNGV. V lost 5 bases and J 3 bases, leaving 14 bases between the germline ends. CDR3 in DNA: TGTGCCAGCAGCCTCAAGGAATTAAGCTACAATGAGCAGTTCTTC. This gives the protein CASSLKELSYNEQFF.

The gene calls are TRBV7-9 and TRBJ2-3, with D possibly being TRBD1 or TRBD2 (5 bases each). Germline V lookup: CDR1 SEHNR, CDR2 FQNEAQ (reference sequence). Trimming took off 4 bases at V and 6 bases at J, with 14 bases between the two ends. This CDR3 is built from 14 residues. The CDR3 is CASSSPRGRDTQYF. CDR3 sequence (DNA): TGTGCCAGCAGCTCGCCTCGGGGCCGGGATACGCAGTATTTT.

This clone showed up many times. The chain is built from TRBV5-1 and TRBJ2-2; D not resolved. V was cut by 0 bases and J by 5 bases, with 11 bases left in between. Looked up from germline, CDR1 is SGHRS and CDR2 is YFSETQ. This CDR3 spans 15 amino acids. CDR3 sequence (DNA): TGCGCCAGCAGCTTGGGCGCCCCATTTACCGGGGAGCTGTTTTTT. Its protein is CASSLGAPFTGELFF.

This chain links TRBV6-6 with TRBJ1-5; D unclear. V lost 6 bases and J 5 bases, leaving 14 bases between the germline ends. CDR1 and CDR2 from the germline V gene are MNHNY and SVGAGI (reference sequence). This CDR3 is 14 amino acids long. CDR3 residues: CASRDLPMDQPQHF. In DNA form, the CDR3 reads TGTGCCAGCAGGGACCTTCCCATGGATCAGCCCCAGCATTTT.

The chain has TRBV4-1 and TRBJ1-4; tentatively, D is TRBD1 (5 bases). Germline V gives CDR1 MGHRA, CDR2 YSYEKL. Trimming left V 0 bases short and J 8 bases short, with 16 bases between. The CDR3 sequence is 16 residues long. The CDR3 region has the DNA TGCGCCAGCAGCCAAGATATTGGACACTTCTCGGAAAAACTGTTTTTT. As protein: CASSQDIGHFSEKLFF.